The clone carrying this TCR beta chain was seen a handful of times. As originally analysed: Amplification from reference gene primers served as the basis for estimated nucleated cell counts. The method was immunoSEQ multiplex PCR; TCRdb's version includes in-frame clones alone and lacks a portion of them. Clonal size and the V and J genes are those of that table, whereas D and trimming came from the DNA. Seen here are approximately 85,000 clones, just over 85% observed once, and the top ten hold 25% to 35%. This specimen belongs to a study of blood T cell repertoires in COVID-19. Overall study: COVID-19 samples from acute and convalescent phases originated in the United States, Italy and Spain. Sources were T cells, B-cell-depleted T cells, or PBMCs; the material itself was cDNA or gDNA.

The length of the CDR3 is 15 residues. Germline V gives CDR1 SGHTA, CDR2 FQGNSA. The trim removed 1 base at V and 4 bases at J, leaving 5 bases unmatched. This receptor was obtained from a man aged 45-65 years with active or convalescent COVID-19. The chain employs TRBV7-2 and TRBJ2-7; 9 nucleotides agree with TRBD2. The sample consisted of peripheral blood. CDR3 residues: CASSLVASGVYEQYF. For the CDR3, the DNA is TGTGCCAGCAGCTTAGTGGCTAGCGGGGTATACGAGCAGTACTTC. Full variable domain (outside the CDR3, taken from reference TRBV7-2 and TRBJ2-7): GAGVSQSPSNKVTEKGKDVELRCDPISGHTALYWYRQSLGQGLEFLIYFQGNSAPDKSGLPSDRFSAERTGGSVSTLTIQRTQQEDSAVYLCASSLVASGVYEQYFGPGTRLTVT.